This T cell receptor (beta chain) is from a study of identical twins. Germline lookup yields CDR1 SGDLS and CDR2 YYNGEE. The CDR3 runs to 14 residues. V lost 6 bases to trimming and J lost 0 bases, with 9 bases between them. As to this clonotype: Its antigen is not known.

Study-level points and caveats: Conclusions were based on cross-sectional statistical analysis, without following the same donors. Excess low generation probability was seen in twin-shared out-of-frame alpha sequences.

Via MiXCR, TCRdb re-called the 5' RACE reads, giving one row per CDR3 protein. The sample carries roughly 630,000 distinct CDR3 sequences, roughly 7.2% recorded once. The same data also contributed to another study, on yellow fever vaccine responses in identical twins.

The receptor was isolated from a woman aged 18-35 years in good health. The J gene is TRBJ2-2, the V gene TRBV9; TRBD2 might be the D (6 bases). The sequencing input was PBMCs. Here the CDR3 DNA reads TGTGCCAGCACCGGGACTGCGAACACCGGGGAGCTGTTTTTT. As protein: CASTGTANTGELFF.